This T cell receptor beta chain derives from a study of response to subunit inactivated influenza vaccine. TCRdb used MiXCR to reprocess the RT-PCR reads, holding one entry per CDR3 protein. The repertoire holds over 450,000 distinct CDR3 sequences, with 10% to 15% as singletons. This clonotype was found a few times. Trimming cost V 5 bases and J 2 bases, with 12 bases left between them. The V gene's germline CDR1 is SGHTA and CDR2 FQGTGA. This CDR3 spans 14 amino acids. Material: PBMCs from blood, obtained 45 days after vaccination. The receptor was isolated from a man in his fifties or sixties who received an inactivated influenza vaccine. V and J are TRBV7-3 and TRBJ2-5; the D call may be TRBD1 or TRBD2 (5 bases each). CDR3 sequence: CASSPGPSQETQYF. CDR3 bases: TGTGCCAGCAGCCCGGGACCTTCACAAGAGACCCAGTACTTC.